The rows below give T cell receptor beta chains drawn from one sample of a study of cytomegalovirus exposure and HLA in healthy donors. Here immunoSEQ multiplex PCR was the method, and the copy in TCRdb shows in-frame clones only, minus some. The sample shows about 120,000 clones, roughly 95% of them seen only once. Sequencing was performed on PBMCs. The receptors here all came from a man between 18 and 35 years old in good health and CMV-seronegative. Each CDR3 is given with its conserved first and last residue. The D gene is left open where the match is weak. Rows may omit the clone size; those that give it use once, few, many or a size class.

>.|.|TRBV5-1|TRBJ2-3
TGCGCCAGCAGCTTGGGTAGGGGGACAGATACGCAGTATTTT
CASSLGRGTDTQYF
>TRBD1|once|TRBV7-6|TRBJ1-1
TGTGCCAGCAGCCTGGGGACAGCTAACACTGAAGCTTTCTTT
CASSLGTANTEAFF
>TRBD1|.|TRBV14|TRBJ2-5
TGTGCCAGCAGCCAAGACCGATTTGGACAGGGGTCATCCCAGTACTTC
CASSQDRFGQGSSQYF
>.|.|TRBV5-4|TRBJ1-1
TGTGCCAGCAACCCGGGGGGAAGGAACACTGAAGCTTTCTTT
CASNPGGRNTEAFF
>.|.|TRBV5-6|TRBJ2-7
TGTGCCAGCAGCAAAAACCCCTCGAGCGAGCAGTACTTC
CASSKNPSSEQYF
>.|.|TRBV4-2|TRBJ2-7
TGTGCCAGCAGCCAAGAACGACGTCGGCAGGGTGAAAGCTACGAGCAGTACTTC
CASSQERRRQGESYEQYF
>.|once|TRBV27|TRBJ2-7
TGTGCCAGCAGTCCCCGGGGAGGAGGGGTCGAGCAGTACTTC
CASSPRGGGVEQYF
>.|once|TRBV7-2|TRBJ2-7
TGTGCCAGCAGCTCCCTTTGGGGCAGCTCCTACGAGCAGTACTTC
CASSSLWGSSYEQYF
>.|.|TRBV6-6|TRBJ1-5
TGTGCCAGCATTCCCGACAGCGGGTATAGCAATCAGCCCCAGCATTTT
CASIPDSGYSNQPQHF
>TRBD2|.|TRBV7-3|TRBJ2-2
TGTGCCAGCAGCGAAGGTTTCGGGAGGGCCGGTACCGGGGAGCTGTTTTTT
CASSEGFGRAGTGELFF
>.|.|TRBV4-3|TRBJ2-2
TGCGCCAGCAGCCAAGTGAGAGGCGGGGAGCTGTTTTTT
CASSQVRGGELFF
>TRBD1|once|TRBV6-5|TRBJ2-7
TGTGCCAGCAGTCGACAGGGGAAGGGGGCCTACGAGCAGTACTTC
CASSRQGKGAYEQYF
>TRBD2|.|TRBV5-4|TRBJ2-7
TGTGCCAGCAGCGGGGGACTTAGCGGGAGGGCCTACGAGCAGTACTTC
CASSGGLSGRAYEQYF
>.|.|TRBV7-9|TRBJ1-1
TGTGCCAGCAGGGGGGAGGGGGACACTGAAGCTTTCTTT
CASRGEGDTEAFF
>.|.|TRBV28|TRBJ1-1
TGTGCCAGCAGTTTTATTCAGGGCTTAAACACTGAAGCTTTCTTT
CASSFIQGLNTEAFF
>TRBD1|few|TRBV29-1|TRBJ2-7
TGCAGCGTTGAAGAACTAGGGACAGGGTCGAACGAGCAGTACTTC
CSVEELGTGSNEQYF
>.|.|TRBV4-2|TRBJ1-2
TGTGCCAGCAGCCAAGATGAAAAGGCGGTGTCGTATGGCTACACCTTC
CASSQDEKAVSYGYTF
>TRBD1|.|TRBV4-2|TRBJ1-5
TGTGCCAGCAGCCAAGTCGACAGGGCGAGCAATCAGCCCCAGCATTTT
CASSQVDRASNQPQHF
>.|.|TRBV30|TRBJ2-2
TGTGCCTGGAGTGTGGGGCGGTTACCTCCGAACACCGGGGAGCTGTTTTTT
CAWSVGRLPPNTGELFF
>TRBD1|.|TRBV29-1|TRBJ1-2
TGCAGCGTTGAAGCAGGGGGTAACTATGGCTACACCTTC
CSVEAGGNYGYTF
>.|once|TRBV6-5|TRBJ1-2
TGTGCCAGCAGTTACGATAGACTGACTCATGGCTACACCTTC
CASSYDRLTHGYTF
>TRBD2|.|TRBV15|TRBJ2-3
TGTGCCACCAGCGGCGGGACTAGCGGAGATACGCAGTATTTT
CATSGGTSGDTQYF
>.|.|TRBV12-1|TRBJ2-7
TGTGCCAGCAGCTTCGATGGTGTGCGGGAGGGCCGGTACGAGCAGTACTTC
CASSFDGVREGRYEQYF
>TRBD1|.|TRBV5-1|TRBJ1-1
TGCGCCAGCAGCTTGGCGACAGGGTATGGCACTGAAGCTTTCTTT
CASSLATGYGTEAFF
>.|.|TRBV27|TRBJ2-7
TGTGCCAGCAGTTTTTTGACTAGTTGGTACGAGCAGTACTTC
CASSFLTSWYEQYF
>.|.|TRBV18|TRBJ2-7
TGTGCCAGCTCACCAGAATTGGTACAGGCCTCCTACGAGCAGTACTTC
CASSPELVQASYEQYF
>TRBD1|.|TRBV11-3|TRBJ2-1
TGTGCCAGCAGCTACCTACAGGGGGCGGGCAATGAGCAGTTCTTC
CASSYLQGAGNEQFF
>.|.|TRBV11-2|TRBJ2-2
TGTGCCAGCAGCTTAGAAGGCGGCATCCTCACGATCTTGAGCACCGGGGAGCTGTTTTTT
CASSLEGGILTILSTGELFF
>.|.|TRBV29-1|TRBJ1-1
TGCAGCGTTGAACAAGGCGGCAACACTGAAGCTTTCTTT
CSVEQGGNTEAFF
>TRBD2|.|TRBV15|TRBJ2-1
TGTGCCACCAGCGCCCCCGGGACTAGCGGAAACAATGAGCAGTTCTTC
CATSAPGTSGNNEQFF
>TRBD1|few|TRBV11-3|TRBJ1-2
TGTGCCAGCAGCTTAGCCGAAGGGAACAGGGGAAACTATGGCTACACCTTC
CASSLAEGNRGNYGYTF
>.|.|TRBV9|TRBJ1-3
TGTGCCAGCAGCGTGAGGACAGACTCTGGAAACACCATATATTTT
CASSVRTDSGNTIYF
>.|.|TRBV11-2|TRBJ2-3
TGTGCCAGCAGCTATGGAGGCAGCACAGATACGCAGTATTTT
CASSYGGSTDTQYF
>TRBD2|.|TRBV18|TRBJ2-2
TGTGCCAGCTCACCAGGACTAGCGGGAAACACCGGGGAGCTGTTTTTT
CASSPGLAGNTGELFF
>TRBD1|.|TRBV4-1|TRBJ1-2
TGCGCCAGCTCGGGACAGTATGGCTACACCTTC
CASSGQYGYTF
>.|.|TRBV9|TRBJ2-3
TGTGCCAGCAGCGTAGGACAGACCACAGATACGCAGTATTTT
CASSVGQTTDTQYF
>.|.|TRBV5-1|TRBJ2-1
TGCGCCAGCAGCCCGGGACAATACAATGAGCAGTTCTTC
CASSPGQYNEQFF
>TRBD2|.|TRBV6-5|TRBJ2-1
TGTGCCAGCAGTCTAGCGGACGGGAAGCAGTTCTTC
CASSLADGKQFF
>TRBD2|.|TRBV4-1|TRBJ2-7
TGCGCCAGCAGCCCTTTATACGGGAGGAGCGGAGCGTCCTACGAGCAGTACTTC
CASSPLYGRSGASYEQYF
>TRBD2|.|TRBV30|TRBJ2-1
TGTGCCTGGAGGGCTCCCGGGACTAGCGGGATGTATGAGCAGTTCTTC
CAWRAPGTSGMYEQFF